This T cell receptor beta chain appears in the sequencing data of a study of beta chain features in type 1 diabetes. CD4+ naive, central memory, regulatory and stem cell-like memory subsets were isolated by sorting on CD45RO/CCR7/CD25/CD127/CD95/CD27. The germline V gene encodes CDR1 ENHRY and CDR2 SYGVKD. CDR3 size: 13 residues. After removal of 6 bases from V and 8 bases from J, the junction contained 7 bases not matched to a gene. Every isolated RNA sample was fully reverse transcribed, so sequencing captured expressed TCRB transcripts. Data came from immunoSEQ multiplex PCR; TCRdb stores just in-frame clones and leaves some out. The repertoire holds hundreds of thousands of clones, with approximately 11% as singletons. Overall study findings and caveats: Shortening of TCRB CDR3s, moderate but significant, appeared in all four CD4+ subsets of Type 1 diabetes patients.

In the case of this clone: No antigen is known for it.

The sequenced material came from naive CD4+ T cells from blood. This chain links TRBV10-3 with TRBJ2-1, with 7 nucleotides matching TRBD2. The clonotype originates from a man younger than 40 with type 1 diabetes. The DNA for the CDR3 is TGTGCCATCAGGGCGGGGGAAGTCGATGAGCAGTTCTTC. Protein: CAIRAGEVDEQFF.